This entry features one T cell receptor beta chain sequence. The sample belongs to a study of immune characterization of retroperitoneal liposarcoma. TCRdb reprocessed the PCR reads via MiXCR and lists one record per CDR3 protein. The sample consists of about 7,600 distinct CDR3 sequences, about two fifths of them appearing once. Germline CDR1 reads MNHNS; CDR2 reads SASEGT. The CDR3 loop spans 13 amino acids. This TCR was recovered from a male donor with retroperitoneal liposarcoma. Source material: tumor tissue. The chain links TRBV6-1 to TRBJ2-5; D remains unclear. The J call could be wrong; TRBJ2-1 is a better fit for the DNA end. For the CDR3, the DNA is TGTGCCAGCAGTGAAGTCGACTACAATGAGCAGTTCTTC. Translation gives CASSEVDYNEQFF.